This is a list of T cell receptor beta chains from one sample in a study of blood T cell repertoires in COVID-19. TCRdb's copy holds only in-frame clones and misses some; the assay was immunoSEQ multiplex PCR. The table has roughly 87,000 clones, 85% to 90% seen once; the top ten hold around 5.3%. Sequenced material: peripheral blood. Receptor source: a man aged 35 to 55 with acute or convalescent COVID-19. CDR3s include the opening cysteine and the closing phenylalanine or tryptophan. The order of the fields is V gene, J gene, CDR3 protein.

TRBV11-3	TRBJ2-2	CASSLGGDTGELFF
TRBV27	TRBJ1-1	CASKLQENTEAFF
TRBV6-1	TRBJ1-2	CASSDTISGIYGYTF
TRBV27	TRBJ2-3	CASMFSGVTDTQYF
TRBV7-2	TRBJ2-7	CASSPRLAGSYEQYF
TRBV5-1	TRBJ2-1	CASSSIRSGSGDEQFF
TRBV20-1	TRBJ2-7	CSAGEKYEQYF
TRBV7-2	TRBJ1-3	CASSQNYGLSSGNTIYF
TRBV5-6	TRBJ1-2	CASSRETYLENGYTF
TRBV30	TRBJ1-3	CAWSVRGTSRNTIYF
TRBV18	TRBJ1-5	CASSKTGDLQPQHF
TRBV30	TRBJ1-5	CAWSVRVGDQPQHF
TRBV19	TRBJ1-2	CASSEDSHNYGYTF
TRBV7-6	TRBJ2-1	CASIGQGSNEQFF
TRBV30	TRBJ1-5	CAWSVGQINQPQHF
TRBV6-5	TRBJ1-5	CASSYQFQSGPQHF
TRBV5-6	TRBJ1-6	CASSPDRGRDSPLHF
TRBV7-9	TRBJ1-3	CASSPPRGRSGNTIYF
TRBV5-4	TRBJ2-1	CASIQPGTADNEQFF
TRBV10-3	TRBJ2-5	CAISESGGETQYF
TRBV6-2/TRBV6-3	TRBJ2-7	CASSWDRVIDEQYF
TRBV9	TRBJ2-2	CASSVVQGPTYTGELFF
TRBV6-1	TRBJ1-5	CASNKEGFNQPQHF
TRBV7-2	TRBJ1-2	CASSLAGAGNYGYTF
TRBV12-5	TRBJ2-1	CASGLELGLASYNEQFF
TRBV27	TRBJ2-5	CASSLGINRGEETQYF
TRBV13	TRBJ2-7	CASSLGGEGYYEQYF
TRBV4-2	TRBJ2-7	CASSQDRLAGDYEQYF
TRBV3-1/TRBV3-2	TRBJ1-1	CASSQEAGGWTEAFF
TRBV5-4	TRBJ1-2	CASSIPGRPRHGYTF
TRBV18	TRBJ1-2	CASSPLSSPKGYTF
TRBV27	TRBJ1-1	CASSFPGQGTEAFF
TRBV9	TRBJ1-1	CASSVLTPGSLSRDTEAFF
TRBV10-1	TRBJ2-1	CASSVSLAGAQFF
TRBV10-3	TRBJ1-2	CATQEAIGRQSNYGYTF
TRBV3-1/TRBV3-2	TRBJ2-7	CASSGGYEQYF
TRBV29-1	TRBJ2-5	CSVATATQETQYF
TRBV19	TRBJ1-1	CASSRDRGVAFF
TRBV29-1	TRBJ2-2	CSVRLAWTGELFF
TRBV7-8	TRBJ1-1	CASSLGGGNTEAFF
TRBV5-1	TRBJ1-2	CASSLGDDRTPGYTF
TRBV5-6	TRBJ1-5	CASSSTTAYSNQPQHF
TRBV5-4	TRBJ2-2	CASSNLGAANTGELFF
TRBV4-3	TRBJ2-5	CASSQDLSPRETQYF
TRBV6-6	TRBJ2-3	CASSRTSGGDTQYF
TRBV5-4	TRBJ2-1	CASSVVGDHHEQFF
TRBV23-1	TRBJ2-3	CASSQSATGNSDTQYF
TRBV6-5	TRBJ1-6	CASSIPTGYNSPLHF
TRBV6-5	TRBJ1-2	CASSSGPLGGYTF
TRBV29-1	TRBJ1-4	CSAEGRDNEKLFF
TRBV29-1	TRBJ2-7	CSVPPTSGSRVMYEQYF
TRBV29-1	TRBJ1-2	CSLAEGDGYTF
TRBV30	TRBJ2-7	CAWSVSDKKPQYF
TRBV7-2	TRBJ2-7	CASSFNSYEQYF
TRBV4-1	TRBJ2-1	CASSHPSRNEQFF